These T cell receptor beta chains were read from a single sample in a study of CDR3 diversity in severe acne. TCRdb re-analysed the PCR reads in MiXCR, keeping a single row per CDR3 protein. The data contain more than 70,000 distinct CDR3 sequences, under 55% of them seen just once; the ten biggest clones take up approximately 10%. The specimen sequenced was blood. The receptor source for this set is a male donor with severe acne vulgaris. CDR3s leave out the opening cysteine and the closing phenylalanine or tryptophan.

v_call: TRBV15; cdr3_aa: ATSRDLQWSGANVLT
v_call: TRBV20-1; cdr3_aa: SVDRGGARTGEQF
v_call: TRBV5-1; cdr3_aa: ASSSPGGFDEQY
v_call: TRBV25-1; cdr3_aa: ASSERYIGRRTTNEKLF
v_call: TRBV19; cdr3_aa: ASTITPLSTDTQY
v_call: TRBV6-1; cdr3_aa: ASSEARTIYEQY
v_call: TRBV3-1; cdr3_aa: ASSQVKNLIGNTEAF
v_call: TRBV15; cdr3_aa: ANKQGREGNEQF
v_call: TRBV7-9; cdr3_aa: ASSLDGSSGKVVDEQY
v_call: TRBV10-2; cdr3_aa: ASSPGQGVQPQH
v_call: TRBV6-1; cdr3_aa: ASSVRTTNTEAF
v_call: TRBV2; cdr3_aa: ASGKLRTESSYEQY
v_call: TRBV27; cdr3_aa: ASFALGSGSYEQY
v_call: TRBV7-3; cdr3_aa: ASSSRLAVTYEQY
v_call: TRBV20-1; cdr3_aa: SARVPNTYGYT
v_call: TRBV5-4; cdr3_aa: ASNSGQDQY
v_call: TRBV27; cdr3_aa: ASSSPDSNQPQH
v_call: TRBV20-1; cdr3_aa: SVRGRGAGELF
v_call: TRBV28; cdr3_aa: ASSSGIQGAAGTQY
v_call: TRBV7-3; cdr3_aa: ASSKAGGPYEQF
v_call: TRBV9; cdr3_aa: ASSVGEGVYGYT
v_call: TRBV9; cdr3_aa: ASSVAAGGQETQY